These 13 T cell receptor beta chains originate from one sample sequenced in a study of response to subunit inactivated influenza vaccine. TCRdb passed the RT-PCR reads through MiXCR, listing each CDR3 protein once. The sample lists around 540,000 distinct CDR3 sequences, 10% to 15% occurring once. The sequencing used PBMCs from blood, collected on the day of vaccination. Receptors were obtained from a man in his fifties or sixties who received an inactivated influenza vaccine.

The chain employs TRBV7-2 and TRBJ1-1; 7 positions agree with TRBD1. CDR1 and CDR2 (germline): SGHTA, FQGNSA. The CDR3 length is 16 residues. V was pared by 2 bases and J by 5 bases, with 11 bases of the junction left unmatched. The CDR3 nucleotides are TGTGCCAGCAGCTTAAGGTTCGGGACAGCCTCGACTGAAGCTTTCTTT. This gives the protein CASSLRFGTASTEAFF.

This clonotype has at least ten counts. CDR3 residues: CASSQDFGAGGYNEQFF. CDR3 sequence (DNA): TGCGCCAGCAGCCAAGATTTCGGGGCGGGGGGCTACAATGAGCAGTTCTTC. The genes are TRBV4-3 and TRBJ2-1, with TRBD2 matching over 8 bases. Trimming removed 0 bases from V and 3 bases from J; junction bases left unmatched: 7. This CDR3 spans 17 amino acids. Germline lookup yields CDR1 LGHNA and CDR2 YSLEER.

Only a few counts were recorded for this clonotype. The chain recombines TRBV7-9 with TRBJ1-1; D is uncertain. Per germline, CDR1 SEHNR and CDR2 FQNEAQ (reference sequence). The CDR3 spans 13 residues. The V end lost 5 bases, the J end lost 1 base, and 8 bases lay between the germline ends. CDR3 coding DNA: TGTGCCAGCAGCATCGACCAGAACACTGAAGCTTTCTTT. Its translation is CASSIDQNTEAFF.

V and J are TRBV6-1 and TRBJ1-5; D possibly corresponds to TRBD1 (5 bases). The length of the CDR3 is 13 residues. Germline-derived CDR1 and CDR2 are MNHNS and SASEGT. V shed 3 bases and J shed 9 bases, with 12 bases lying between them. As DNA, the CDR3 is TGTGCCAGCAGTGATCGAAGGGGTCTGCCCCAGCATTTT. This translates into CASSDRRGLPQHF.

This sequence joins TRBV6-1 and TRBJ1-2; tentatively, D is TRBD1 (6 bases). Trimming shortened V by 4 bases and J by 4 bases, and 16 bases separated the two germline ends. Germline V gene sequence: CDR1 MNHNS, CDR2 SASEGT. The CDR3 extends over 15 amino acids. This CDR3 reads CASSGTWTEGYGYTF. The CDR3 bases are TGTGCCAGCAGTGGAACTTGGACAGAGGGCTATGGCTACACCTTC.

The chain is built from TRBV20-1 and TRBJ2-7; D gene unclear. The V and J ends lost 1 base and 4 bases respectively, with 14 bases between them. This CDR3 has 14 residues. Germline lookup yields CDR1 DFQATT and CDR2 SNEGSKA (reference sequence). CDR3 nucleotide sequence: TGCAGTGCTAGAGCTGTGGATGAATCGTACGAGCAGTACTTC. Translation gives CSARAVDESYEQYF.

The CDR3 DNA reads as TGCGCCAGCAGCGAGGGGAGGGGAGGTACTGAAGCTTTCTTT. It yields the protein CASSEGRGGTEAFF. This chain joins TRBV5-1 and TRBJ1-1, with D perhaps TRBD1 (5 bases). Germline V gives CDR1 SGHRS, CDR2 YFSETQ. This CDR3 comprises 14 residues. Trimming removed 4 bases from V and 5 bases from J, with 15 bases in between.

As for this clonotype: The junction and the germline gene differ at one end; a read error may be behind it. The chain carries TRBV5-1 and TRBJ2-2; 7 nucleotides line up with TRBD1. CDR3 length equals 14 residues. Germline assignment: CDR1 SGHRS and CDR2 YFSETQ. The CDR3 bases are TGCGCCGGCAGCCGGGACAGAAACACCGGGGAGCTGTTTTTT. Translated, it gives CAGSRDRNTGELFF.

This clonotype was recorded many times. The chain has TRBV5-6 and TRBJ1-2, with 8 positions matching TRBD1. CDR1 SGHDT and CDR2 YYEEEE come from the germline V gene. With 0 bases clipped from V and 5 bases from J, the junction kept 3 bases outside the gene matches. The CDR3 sequence is 14 residues long. The CDR3 here is CASSLADRAYGYTF. DNA for the CDR3: TGTGCCAGCAGCTTGGCGGACAGGGCGTATGGCTACACCTTC.

This clonotype was seen a few times. J is TRBJ2-7 and V is TRBV14, with 8 bases lining up with TRBD1. This CDR3 has 15 residues. Germline V gene sequence: CDR1 SGHDN, CDR2 FVKESK. V lost 4 bases, J lost 1 base, and 6 bases stayed unmatched. The CDR3 bases are TGTGCCAGCAGCCCAGGTAGGACAGGGTCCTACGAGCAGTACTTC. Amino acids: CASSPGRTGSYEQYF.

This chain connects TRBV29-1 to TRBJ1-2; 9 nucleotides line up with TRBD1. This CDR3 has 12 amino acids. V dropped 3 bases and J dropped 6; count of bases not matched to a gene: 2. Germline-derived CDR1 and CDR2 are SQVTM and ANQGSEA. The CDR3 loop is CSVEGQGDGYTF. In DNA, the CDR3 is TGCAGCGTTGAGGGACAGGGAGATGGCTACACCTTC.

This clonotype turned up a few times. The gene calls are TRBV20-1 and TRBJ2-7; D might be TRBD1 (6 bases). The CDR3 runs 13 residues. Trimming took 6 bases from V and 3 from J, leaving 15 bases between them. CDR1 and CDR2 (germline): DFQATT, SNEGSKA (reference sequence). The CDR3 bases are TGCAGTGCCCGGATGACAGGAGGCTACGAGCAGTACTTC. The encoded protein is CSARMTGGYEQYF.

This clonotype has just a few counts. The V gene is TRBV27, the J gene TRBJ2-7, with a possible D match to TRBD1 (6 bases). The CDR3 loop spans 14 amino acids. CDR1 is MNHEY and CDR2 is SMNVEV in the germline V gene (reference sequence). Trimming removed 2 bases at V and 5 bases at J, with 13 bases between. Here the CDR3 reads CASSLGTTGHEQYF. CDR3 DNA: TGTGCCAGCAGTTTAGGGACAACAGGGCACGAGCAGTACTTC.